The T cell receptor beta chain under discussion was sequenced for a study of blood T cell repertoires in COVID-19 (dated by TCRdb to the early 2020s). Concerning the study at large: Samples from collaborators originated in the United States, Italy and Spain and spanned both the acute and convalescent phases of COVID-19. The material from the prospective study consisted of cDNA or gDNA derived from T cells, B-cell-depleted T cells, or PBMCs. Where HLA class I and class II types were available, the types were taken from metadata supplied by the sample provider, not from assay-based typing. Nearly every sample came with metadata listing a de-identified subject ID, COVID-19 status, age in years and sex. The repertoires were released in a freely available public database meant as a resource for research on the immune response to SARS-CoV-2. The samples were drawn from the first 160 participants of the ongoing ImmuneRACE study and from under 1,500 subjects provided by 6 global collaborators. Deeply sampled blood TCRbeta repertoires from subjects exposed to, actively infected with, or recovered from COVID-19 were included in the dataset. General study outcomes and caveats: Clinical and demographic metadata were provided uncurated, with the amount varying by source and participant.

The immunoSEQ Assay, a bias-controlled multiplex PCR, was used to amplify TCRbeta CDR3 regions from genomic DNA. Processing in the source paper ran as follows. Nucleated cell counts per sample were estimated from amplification of reference gene primers within the assay. To quantify the absolute abundance of each unique TCRbeta CDR3 rearrangement, sequence reads were collapsed and filtered. For each sample, productive Simpson clonality was calculated as the square root of Simpson's diversity index over productive rearrangements. TCRdb limited this immuneACCESS table to in-frame rearrangements with V and J called. A share of clones is missing; checked studies link under half to unresolved V genes, and the rest is unexplained. The V and J calls and the clone size are those of that table, but D and trimming were determined from the DNA. The sample has approximately 200,000 clones on record, more than 80% of them singletons. The top ten clones comprise 1.2% of the sample.

Enrolling through a virtual design, the prospective study's participants ranged in age from roughly 18 to 95 years and lived across roughly 23 United States geographic areas. Cohort assignment in the prospective study relied on participant-reported clinical history from a screening survey and a study questionnaire. Recovered participants in ImmuneRACE Cohort 3 were defined by two consecutive negative NP/OP PCR tests, clearance by a healthcare professional, or resolution of symptoms. In the prospective study, whole blood, serum and a nasopharyngeal or oropharyngeal swab were collected from each participant by mobile phlebotomists. Over an approximately 2-month period, participants in the prospective study had the option of providing additional blood draws and questionnaires. Prospective study blood samples were shipped either frozen or at room temperature before DNA extraction. As to this clone: Its antigen is unknown. No base quality values were provided; no much bigger clone lies one nucleotide off.

The sequenced sample was PBMCs or T cells enriched from blood (not recorded which). The receptor comes from a man aged 30 to 45 who had recovered from COVID-19.

The base sequence is TGCGCCAGCAGTGAACACCACCCGAACACCGGGGAGCTGTTTTTT. The translation is CASSEHHPNTGELFF. Recombination joined TRBV10-2 with TRBJ2-2, with no confident D gene call. Deletion took 3 bases off V and 0 bases off J, with a span of 8 bases between the germline ends. Counted from cysteine to phenylalanine, this CDR3 has 15 amino acids. The kept DNA is CDR3 alone, 45 bases in frame from the first base. CDR1 and CDR2, per the germline V gene, are WSHSY and SAAADI.